A single sample gave rise to the 3 T cell receptor beta chains below, sequenced in a study of cytomegalovirus exposure and HLA in healthy donors (dated by TCRdb to the late 2010s). Receptors were amplified or captured by the immunoSEQ multiplex PCR assay. For the multiplex PCR, a mixture combining 60 forward primers for TCR Vbeta segments and 13 reverse primers for TCR Jbeta segments was used. Not all clones reach the TCRdb copy of this immuneACCESS table, which keeps in-frame sequences only. Checked studies attribute under half of the gap to unresolved V genes and leave the rest unexplained. For this sample there are approximately 170,000 clones; just over 75% appear just once. Of the sample, approximately 1% is held by the ten largest clones. Sequencing was carried out using PBMCs. These receptors were collected from a woman in her thirties or forties in good health and CMV-seronegative.

The chain has TRBV28 and TRBJ2-3; perhaps TRBD1 as D (5 bases). CDR1 and CDR2 from the germline V gene are MDHEN and SYDVKM. V shed 11 bases and J shed 2 bases, with 14 bases lying between them. This CDR3 is 13 amino acids long. The CDR3 region is CAGSQAITDTQYF. The DNA for the CDR3 is TGTGCCGGATCACAGGCGATCACAGATACGCAGTATTTT.

The J gene is TRBJ1-2, the V gene TRBV6-1; 8 bases line up with TRBD1. The CDR3 spans 13 residues. With 6 bases clipped from V and 3 bases from J, the junction kept 3 bases outside the gene matches. CDR1 MNHNS and CDR2 SASEGT come from the germline V gene. CDR3: CASSPQGDYGYTF. CDR3 sequence (DNA): TGTGCCAGCAGCCCACAGGGGGACTATGGCTACACCTTC.

This clone has more than one count but fewer than ten. V usage is TRBV7-6 and J usage is TRBJ2-3; D is perhaps TRBD2 (5 bases). This CDR3 is 15 amino acids long. V shed 2 bases and J shed 0 bases, with 9 bases lying between them. Germline lookup yields CDR1 SGHVS and CDR2 FNYEAQ. CDR3 sequence reads: CASSLLAASTDTQYF. The CDR3, as DNA: TGTGCCAGCAGCTTACTAGCAGCTAGCACAGATACGCAGTATTTT.